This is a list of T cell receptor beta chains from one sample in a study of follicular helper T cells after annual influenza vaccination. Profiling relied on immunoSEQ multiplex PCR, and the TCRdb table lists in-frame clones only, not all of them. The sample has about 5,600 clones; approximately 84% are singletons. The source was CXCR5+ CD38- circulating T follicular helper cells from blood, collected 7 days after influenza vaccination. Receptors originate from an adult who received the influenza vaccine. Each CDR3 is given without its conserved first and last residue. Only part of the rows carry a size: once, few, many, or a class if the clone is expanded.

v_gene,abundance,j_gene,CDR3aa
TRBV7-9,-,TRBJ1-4,ASSLVVGASRDNEKLF
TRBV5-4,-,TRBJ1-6,ASSLVQGDNSPLH
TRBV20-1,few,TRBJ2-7,SARTTYEQY
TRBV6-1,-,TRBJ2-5,ASSLGSGQETQY
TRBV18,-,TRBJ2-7,ASSPSDRAEQY
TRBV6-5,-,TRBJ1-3,ASSPRSSGNTIY
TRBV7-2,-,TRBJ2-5,ASSKNYQGEETQY
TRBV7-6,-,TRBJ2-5,ASSLVGAGETQY
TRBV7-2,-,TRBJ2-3,ASSLPGARADTQY
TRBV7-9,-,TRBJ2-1,AIPKGARSYNEQF
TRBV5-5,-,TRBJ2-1,ASSFDGNGNEQF
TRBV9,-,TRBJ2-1,ASSVTGYNEQF
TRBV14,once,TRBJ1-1,ASSQDLGQGPTEAF
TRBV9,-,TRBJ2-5,ASSVDVSQETQY
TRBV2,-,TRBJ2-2,ASSEGLATSWDTGELF
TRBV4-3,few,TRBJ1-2,ASSQDQLGYT
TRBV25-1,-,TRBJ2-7,ASSESGGFSYEQY
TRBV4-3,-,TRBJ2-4,ASSQEDGVSKNIQY
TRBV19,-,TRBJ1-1,ASSPGHTIGAAF
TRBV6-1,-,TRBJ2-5,ASSSNWAETQY
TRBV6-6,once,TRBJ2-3,ASSPGQLTDTQY
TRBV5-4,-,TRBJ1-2,ASSSPNLGTPDYGYT
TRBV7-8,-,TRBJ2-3,ASSPRDTSTDTQY